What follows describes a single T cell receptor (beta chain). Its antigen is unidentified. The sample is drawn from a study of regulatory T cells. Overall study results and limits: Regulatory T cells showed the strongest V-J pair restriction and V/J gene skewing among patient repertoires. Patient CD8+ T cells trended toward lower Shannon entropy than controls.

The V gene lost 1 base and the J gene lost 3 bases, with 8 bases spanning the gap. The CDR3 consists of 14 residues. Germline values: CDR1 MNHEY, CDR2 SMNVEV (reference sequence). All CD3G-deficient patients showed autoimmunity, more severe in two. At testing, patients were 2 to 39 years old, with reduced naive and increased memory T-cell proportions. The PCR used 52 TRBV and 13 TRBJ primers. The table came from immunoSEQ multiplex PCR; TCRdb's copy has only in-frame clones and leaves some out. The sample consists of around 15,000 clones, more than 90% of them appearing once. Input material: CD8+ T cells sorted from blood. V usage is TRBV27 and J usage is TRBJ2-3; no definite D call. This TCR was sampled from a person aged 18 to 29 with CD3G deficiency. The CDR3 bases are TGTGCCAGCAGTTTATTTGTTGGAACAGATACGCAGTATTTT. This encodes CASSLFVGTDTQYF.